A selection of T cell receptor beta chains follows, all from one sample in a study of vaccination effects on CD4 cells after COVID-19. The protocol was immunoSEQ multiplex PCR, while the TCRdb copy is restricted to in-frame clones and leaves out a portion. The sample carries tens of thousands of clones, around 75% recorded once. For these receptors, no antigen is known. Sample: CD4+ T cells from PBMCs cultured with a peptide pool, taken before COVID-19 vaccination. These receptors were taken from a human donor who had a prior SARS-CoV-2 infection. CDR3s include the opening cysteine and the closing phenylalanine or tryptophan. The D gene is left open where the match is weak. The listing skips clone size in some rows; elsewhere it reads once, few, many or a size class.

TRBJ1-2	TRBV30	NA	few	TGTGCCTGGGAACTAGGGGGAAGGGGTGGCTACACCTTC	CAWELGGRGGYTF
TRBJ1-1	TRBV3-1/TRBV3-2	NA	NA	TGTGCCAGCAGCCAAGGCGTGGGGATCTTACGTTTCACTGAAGCTTTCTTT	CASSQGVGILRFTEAFF
TRBJ2-3	TRBV5-6	NA	NA	TGTGCCAGCAGCCCGACAGTTCCGACAGATACGCAGTATTTT	CASSPTVPTDTQYF
TRBJ2-7	TRBV30	TRBD1	NA	TGTGCCTTAGAATTGGACAGGGTCGAGCAGTACTTC	CALELDRVEQYF
TRBJ2-7	TRBV18	TRBD1	NA	TGTGCCAGCTCACTGGGACAGGGGCTAGGGGAGCAGTACTTC	CASSLGQGLGEQYF
TRBJ1-3	TRBV10-3	NA	NA	TGTGCCATCAGCCAGGCGGGCGACGGAAACACCATATATTTT	CAISQAGDGNTIYF
TRBJ2-2	TRBV9	NA	NA	TGTGCCAGCAGCCCCCGACGGGAAAACACCGGGGAGCTGTTTTTT	CASSPRRENTGELFF
TRBJ1-2	TRBV29-1	NA	NA	TGCAGCGCCTTAAGAAGGGACTATGGCTACACCTTC	CSALRRDYGYTF
TRBJ2-1	TRBV9	TRBD2	NA	TGTGCCAGCAACCGCCGGGACTACGTTACCGATGAGCAGTTCTTC	CASNRRDYVTDEQFF
TRBJ2-2	TRBV7-3	TRBD2	once	TGTGCCAGCAGCTTAACTAGCCTTAAGAGCGGGGGAAGGTCCGGGGAGCTGTTTTTT	CASSLTSLKSGGRSGELFF
TRBJ2-5	TRBV13	NA	once	TGTGCCAGCACCCACAGGAGGGAGACCCAGTACTTC	CASTHRRETQYF
TRBJ2-5	TRBV6-5	NA	NA	TGTGCCAGCAGTTACTCGATTGGGAGGGGGGAGACCCAGTACTTC	CASSYSIGRGETQYF
TRBJ2-3	TRBV2	TRBD1	NA	TGTGCCAGCAGGGGACAGGTGAGAATCACAGATACGCAGTATTTT	CASRGQVRITDTQYF
TRBJ2-5	TRBV18	TRBD1	NA	TGTGCCAGCTCACGAAGGACAGGGAACGGGGAGACCCAGTACTTC	CASSRRTGNGETQYF
TRBJ2-2	TRBV27	NA	once	TGTGCCAGCAGTTTAAATGGGGGAGGCACCGGGGAGCTGTTTTTT	CASSLNGGGTGELFF
TRBJ2-1	TRBV24-1	TRBD2	NA	TGTGCCACCAGTGACTACCCGGGACTAGCGGGAGTCAATGAGCAGTTCTTC	CATSDYPGLAGVNEQFF
TRBJ2-7	TRBV7-8	NA	NA	TGTGCCAGCAGCTCTGTTCTATCCTCTTTGGAGCAGTACTTC	CASSSVLSSLEQYF
TRBJ2-5	TRBV18	NA	NA	TGTGCCAGCTCACCATCGACTCCGGGGGAGACCCAGTACTTC	CASSPSTPGETQYF
TRBJ1-1	TRBV2	NA	NA	TGTGCCAGCACTGAGAGTGTGAACACTGAAGCTTTCTTT	CASTESVNTEAFF
TRBJ1-2	TRBV6-6	TRBD1	NA	TGTGCCAGCAGGGATCAGGGGGCGGAGGGCTACACCTTC	CASRDQGAEGYTF
TRBJ2-3	TRBV2	NA	few	TGTGCCAGCATGGGGGAAAGGTCCGGCACAGATACGCAGTATTTT	CASMGERSGTDTQYF
TRBJ1-5	TRBV7-2	NA	NA	TGTGCCAGCAGCTTAAATACAGGGCGCTCTCAGCCCCAGCATTTT	CASSLNTGRSQPQHF
TRBJ2-3	TRBV28	TRBD2	NA	TGTGCCAGCAGTTCACCATATAGCGGGAGGGCCCAGAGGGGCACAGATACGCAGTATTTT	CASSSPYSGRAQRGTDTQYF
TRBJ1-1	TRBV19	NA	NA	TGTGCCTCCGGACGAAGAGGCGCTGAAGCTTTCTTT	CASGRRGAEAFF
TRBJ2-5	TRBV7-8	TRBD1	NA	TGTGCCAGCAGCCAGGGACAGCAAGAGACCCAGTACTTC	CASSQGQQETQYF
TRBJ2-4	TRBV5-1	TRBD2	NA	TGCGCCAGCAGCAATAGCGGGAGGGCTTTGAAAAACATTCAGTACTTC	CASSNSGRALKNIQYF
TRBJ2-5	TRBV5-6	NA	NA	TGTGCCAGCAGCCGGGGTTGGGGTCAAGAGACCCAGTACTTC	CASSRGWGQETQYF
TRBJ1-1	TRBV25-1	NA	NA	TGTGCCAGCAGAGGGCATAACACTGAAGCTTTCTTT	CASRGHNTEAFF
TRBJ2-3	TRBV18	NA	NA	TGTGCCAGCTATCGACCCCTCGGGAGCACAGATACGCAGTATTTT	CASYRPLGSTDTQYF
TRBJ2-7	TRBV6-5	NA	NA	TGTGCCAGCAGTTACGGAGCAGCCTACGAGCAGTACTTC	CASSYGAAYEQYF
TRBJ2-1	TRBV5-4	NA	NA	TGTGCCAGCAGCTTGGCTGCGCGGAGGGGGGATGAGCAGTTCTTC	CASSLAARRGDEQFF
TRBJ2-7	TRBV7-9	TRBD1	few	TGTGCCAGCAGCCTCCACGCTAGGACAGGGGATTACGAGCAGTACTTC	CASSLHARTGDYEQYF
TRBJ2-5	TRBV5-1	NA	NA	TGCGCCAGCAGCTTAGGGACCCCTTATCGTTCAGGGGAGACCCAGTACTTC	CASSLGTPYRSGETQYF
TRBJ2-7	TRBV5-1	NA	few	TGCGCCAGCAGCTTCGCAGCAATGGCCGAGCAGTACTTC	CASSFAAMAEQYF
TRBJ2-1	TRBV5-1	TRBD2	NA	TGCGCCAGCAGCTTGGCTAGCGGCTACAATGAGCAGTTCTTC	CASSLASGYNEQFF
TRBJ2-7	TRBV7-9	NA	NA	TGTGCCAGCAGCTCCCAGAATTACGAGCAGTACTTC	CASSSQNYEQYF
TRBJ1-5	TRBV6-6	NA	NA	TGTGCCAGCAGTTACTCGGACGGCAATCAGCCCCAGCATTTT	CASSYSDGNQPQHF
TRBJ1-6	TRBV12-3/TRBV12-4	NA	NA	TGTGCCAGCTCGAGGGGGATTTCACCCCTCCACTTT	CASSRGISPLHF
TRBJ1-2	TRBV5-4	NA	NA	TGTGCCAGCAGCTTTTTCGGTTCAGGGAGGGGCTACACCTTC	CASSFFGSGRGYTF
TRBJ2-7	TRBV4-2	NA	few	TGTGCCAGCAGCCAGGCCCCCTCCTACGAGCAGTACTTC	CASSQAPSYEQYF
TRBJ2-1	TRBV7-8	TRBD2	NA	TGTGCCAGCTCGTCCGGCGGGGGGGCCGGGTCCTACAATGAGCAGTTCTTC	CASSSGGGAGSYNEQFF
TRBJ2-2	TRBV10-2	TRBD1	NA	TGCGCCAGCAGCACGCCGGGACAGGGGGCCCCCGGGGAGCTGTTTTTT	CASSTPGQGAPGELFF
TRBJ1-1	TRBV6-4	TRBD1	NA	TGTGCCAGCAGTGACTCATCAGGGGGCTACACTGAAGCTTTCTTT	CASSDSSGGYTEAFF
TRBJ1-1	TRBV7-8	TRBD1	NA	TGTGCCAGCAGCATAGGGGACAGCCTGAACACTGAAGCTTTCTTT	CASSIGDSLNTEAFF
TRBJ1-1	TRBV7-9	NA	NA	TGTGCCAGCAGCTCCCTGATGTTAAAGGAAGCTTTCTTT	CASSSLMLKEAFF
TRBJ1-1	TRBV5-1	NA	NA	TGCGCCAGCAGCTTGGCCGGCCCCACTGAAGCTTTCTTT	CASSLAGPTEAFF
TRBJ2-3	TRBV19	NA	NA	TGTGCCAGTAAACCCCACTTAGCCACAGATACGCAGTATTTT	CASKPHLATDTQYF
TRBJ1-3	TRBV7-3	NA	NA	TGTGCCAGCAGAAGACACGGGAAAAAGGGTGGAAACACCATATATTTT	CASRRHGKKGGNTIYF
TRBJ2-1	TRBV5-1	NA	few	TGCGCCAGCAGCTTGGCCGCGGGTAGCTCCTACAATGAGCAGTTCTTC	CASSLAAGSSYNEQFF
TRBJ2-3	TRBV12-5	NA	NA	TGTGCTAGTGGTTTGAAAGTGAGCACAGATACGCAGTATTTT	CASGLKVSTDTQYF
TRBJ1-6	TRBV5-4	TRBD1	NA	TGTGCCAGCAGCCCGGGACAGGCTGCGGGCTATAATTCACCCCTCCACTTT	CASSPGQAAGYNSPLHF
TRBJ2-6	TRBV18	TRBD1	few	TGTGCCAGCTCACGAACCCGCCCCGGGACAGGCCACTCTGGGGCCAACGTCCTGACTTTC	CASSRTRPGTGHSGANVLTF
TRBJ2-5	TRBV5-1	TRBD2	NA	TGCGCCAGCAGTCGATCAGGGCGGGAGGAGACCCAGTACTTC	CASSRSGREETQYF
TRBJ1-5	TRBV6-5	NA	NA	TGTGCCAGCAGTCTAAGAGGGACGGCCCGTGAGCCCCAGCATTTT	CASSLRGTAREPQHF
TRBJ2-7	TRBV7-3	NA	NA	TGTGCCAGCAGCCCAGGGCGCGGGAACTACGAGCAGTACTTC	CASSPGRGNYEQYF
TRBJ1-2	TRBV11-2	NA	few	TGTGCCAGCAGCTGGGACGCATTTGGTTATGGCTACACCTTC	CASSWDAFGYGYTF
TRBJ1-2	TRBV11-2	TRBD1	NA	TGTGCCAGCAGCGGATTGAGATCGGGACAGGGTCAAGGCTACACCTTC	CASSGLRSGQGQGYTF
TRBJ2-3	TRBV4-1	TRBD2	NA	TGCGCCAGCAGCCAAATCCCGCTAGCGGGAGGGACAGATACGCAGTATTTT	CASSQIPLAGGTDTQYF
TRBJ2-2	TRBV7-2	TRBD2	few	TGTGCCAGCAGCACGACTAGCGGGGGGGCCGGTGCCGGGGAGCTGTTTTTT	CASSTTSGGAGAGELFF
TRBJ2-3	TRBV5-4	NA	NA	TGTGCCAGCAGCTTGGGGCCAGCCGGGGTGGATACGCAGTATTTT	CASSLGPAGVDTQYF